Detailed here is one T cell receptor (beta chain). The antigen remains unidentified. Trimming took 1 base from V and 3 from J, leaving 15 bases between them. This CDR3 is 15 amino acids long. Germline CDR1 and CDR2: DFQATT and SNEGSKA (reference sequence). A second PCR, run for about 6 to 11 cycles, used a sample-barcoded 5' primer plus a J-beta primer mix. TCRdb passed the 5' RACE reads through MiXCR, listing each CDR3 protein once. The table lists 700,000 to 1,000,000 distinct CDR3 sequences, around 42% of them singletons. Every sample yielded at least 6.5 million isolated PBMCs. With each sample, at least 5 micrograms of total RNA were extracted. These data belong to a study of blood T cells in healthy people across ages. Study observations and caveats: Higher naive T cell percentage went strongly together with higher TCR beta diversity. A roughly linear age-dependent decrease characterized TCR beta diversity per million T cells.

Sample: blood. The sequence was collected from a man aged 60 to 69 in good health. The rearrangement links TRBV20-1 to TRBJ1-1, with D tentatively TRBD1 (5 bases). The CDR3 DNA follows: TGCAGTGCTAGAGTGGAGGGAGGACACCACACTGAAGCTTTCTTT. It encodes CSARVEGGHHTEAFF.